This T cell receptor (beta chain) was profiled in a study of blood T cell repertoires in COVID-19. Assay used: immunoSEQ multiplex PCR; TCRdb lists only in-frame clones, some missing. Among about 210,000 clones listed, roughly 80% were seen once. V was pared by 2 bases and J by 4 bases, with 9 bases between. Germline assignment: CDR1 SGDLS and CDR2 YYNGEE. This CDR3 is built from 13 residues. The chain links TRBV9 to TRBJ1-1; D perhaps matches TRBD1 (5 bases). The clonotype comes from a woman in her thirties or forties with active or convalescent COVID-19. What was sequenced was peripheral blood. CDR3 nucleotides: TGTGCCAGCAGCGTTGGACACTCCACTGAAGCTTTCTTT. Amino acids: CASSVGHSTEAFF.